A single TCR beta chain is shown here with its context. Authors' methods: Amplification of reference gene primers provided the estimated nucleated cell counts. Produced via immunoSEQ multiplex PCR; TCRdb's table is partial and in-frame only. V, J and clone size are taken as reported in that table, and D and trimming were inferred from the DNA itself. Of 250,000 or so clones in the sample, 87% are singletons; the top ten hold about 2.5%. The data belong to a study of blood T cell repertoires in COVID-19. Study as a whole: Nucleic acid was either cDNA or gDNA, and it came from T cells, B-cell-depleted T cells, or PBMCs.

This CDR3 contains 14 residues. Per the germline V gene, CDR1 is SGHAT and CDR2 is FQNNGV. Trimming cost V 3 bases and J 0 bases, with 9 bases left between them. Self-reported history from a screening survey and questionnaire set each donor's cohort. The chain combines TRBV11-2 with TRBJ2-7; D is unclear. The material sequenced was PBMCs or T cells enriched from blood (not recorded which). This TCR derives from a woman aged 25 to 39 with acute COVID-19. CDR3 region: CASSFAESSYEQYF. CDR3 bases: TGTGCCAGCAGCTTTGCGGAAAGCTCCTACGAGCAGTACTTC.